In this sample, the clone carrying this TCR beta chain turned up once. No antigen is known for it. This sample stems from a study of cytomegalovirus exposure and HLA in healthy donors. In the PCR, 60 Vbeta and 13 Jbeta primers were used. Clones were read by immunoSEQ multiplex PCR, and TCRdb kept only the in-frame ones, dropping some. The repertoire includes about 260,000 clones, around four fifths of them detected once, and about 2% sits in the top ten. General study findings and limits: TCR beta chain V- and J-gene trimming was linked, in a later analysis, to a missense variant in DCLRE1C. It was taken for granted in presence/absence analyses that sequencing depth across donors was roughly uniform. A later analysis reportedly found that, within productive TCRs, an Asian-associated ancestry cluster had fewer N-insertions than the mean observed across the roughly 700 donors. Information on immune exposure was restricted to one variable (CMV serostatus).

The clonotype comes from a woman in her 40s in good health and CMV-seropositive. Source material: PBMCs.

The CDR3: CASSLHMDSEAFF. CDR3 in DNA: TGTGCCAGCAGTTTACACATGGACAGTGAAGCTTTCTTT. The rearrangement links TRBV28 to TRBJ1-1, with D tentatively TRBD1 (6 bases). V was cut by 2 bases and J by 7 bases, with 11 bases left in between. Germline values: CDR1 MDHEN, CDR2 SYDVKM. The CDR3 is 13 residues long.